Below, one T cell receptor beta chain is given with its context. This entry is derived from a study of shared T cell receptors in the human thymus. Sequencing used immunoSEQ multiplex PCR; TCRdb keeps in-frame clones, though not all of them. The repertoire holds roughly 660,000 clones, roughly 90% seen once, with 0.0095% to 0.012% in the top ten. The CDR3 loop spans 15 amino acids. Looked up from germline, CDR1 is LGHNA and CDR2 is YSLEER. V dropped 1 base and J dropped 0 bases, with 10 bases sitting between them. The sample also formed part of further work on human thymus T cells.

The sequence derives from a boy in the first two years of life with a congenital heart defect. This rearrangement joins TRBV4-3 to TRBJ2-7; D is possibly TRBD2 (6 bases). Sequencing was carried out using thymocytes. CDR3 region: CASSQGLANSYEQYF. For the CDR3, the DNA is TGCGCCAGCAGCCAAGGGCTAGCGAACTCCTACGAGCAGTACTTC.